These 12 T cell receptor beta chains originate from one sample sequenced in a study of technical replicates of blood from several donors. Data came from immunoSEQ multiplex PCR; TCRdb stores just in-frame clones and leaves some out. The profile shows 65,000 to 85,000 clones, about 96% of them singletons. The sequenced sample was T cells isolated from PBMCs. These receptors originate from a human donor in good health.

The chain recombines TRBV6-5 with TRBJ2-1, with TRBD2 matching 11 bases. The CDR3 length is 16 residues. Trimming took 2 bases from V and 0 from J; bases not matched to a gene: 0. The germline V gene has CDR1 MNHEY and CDR2 SVGAGI. The CDR3 nucleotides are TGTGCCAGCAGTTACACTAGCGGGAGCTCCTACAATGAGCAGTTCTTC. It is translated as CASSYTSGSSYNEQFF.

The rearrangement uses TRBV6-4 and TRBJ2-1, with a tentative D call TRBD1 (6 bases). CDR3 size: 14 residues. Germline values: CDR1 MRHNA, CDR2 SNTAGT. Trimming stripped 1 base from V and 10 bases from J, with 14 bases between. CDR3 bases: TGTGCCAGCAGTGACTTCAGGGGTTCACGGGAGCAGTTCTTC. This gives the protein CASSDFRGSREQFF.

This chain joins TRBV28 and TRBJ1-4; tentatively, D is TRBD1 (6 bases). The CDR3 totals 20 residues. Germline lookup yields CDR1 MDHEN and CDR2 SYDVKM. Between the trimmed V and J ends, which lost 6 bases and 4 bases, there was a span of 30 bases. The CDR3 DNA is TGTGCCAGCAGCCCTTTCCTTAAGCGGACAGTGGACGAGCTTAATGAAAAACTGTTTTTT. This codes for CASSPFLKRTVDELNEKLFF.

V and J are TRBV19 and TRBJ2-7; TRBD1 matches at 7 bases. The germline gives CDR1 LNHDA, CDR2 SQIVND (reference sequence). The CDR3 is 14 residues long. Trimming cost V 5 bases and J 0 bases; bases outside gene matches: 4. The CDR3 region has the DNA TGTGCCAGTAGTTTCGGACAGGCCTCCTACGAGCAGTACTTC. Translating gives CASSFGQASYEQYF.

Only one count was recorded for this clone. V and J are TRBV7-9 and TRBJ1-3; 8 bases line up with TRBD1. The CDR3 spans 17 residues. The J segment lost 1 base and the V segment lost 4 bases, leaving 9 bases of the junction unmatched. Germline V gene data show CDR1 as SEHNR and CDR2 as FQNEAQ (reference sequence). The CDR3 DNA reads TGTGCCAGCAGCTCGTCCCGGGACAGGCCTTCTGGAAACACCATATATTTT. It specifies CASSSSRDRPSGNTIYF.

V and J are TRBV7-9 and TRBJ2-3; 15 nucleotides match TRBD2. CDR1 is SEHNR and CDR2 is FQNEAQ in the germline V gene (reference sequence). The CDR3 contains 15 residues. V trimming: 6 bases; J trimming: 7 bases; junction bases outside the gene matches: 5. The CDR3 nucleotides read TGTGCCAGCAGTTGGACTAGCGGGAGGGTAAATACGCAGTATTTT. It is translated as CASSWTSGRVNTQYF.

The V call is TRBV5-4, the J call TRBJ2-1, with TRBD2 identical over 11 bases. Trimming at V came to 2 bases and at J to 6 bases, leaving 4 bases not matched to a gene. The V gene's germline CDR1 is SGHNT and CDR2 YYREEE (reference sequence). The CDR3 runs to 15 residues. CDR3: CASSFAGLAVNEQFF. The CDR3 DNA follows: TGTGCCAGCAGCTTCGCGGGACTAGCGGTCAATGAGCAGTTCTTC.

The V gene is TRBV11-2, the J gene TRBJ1-2; tentatively, D is TRBD1 (5 bases). This CDR3 contains 16 residues. CDR1 is SGHAT and CDR2 is FQNNGV in the germline V gene. The V end lost 5 bases, the J end lost 4 bases, and 20 bases lay between the germline ends. The CDR3 protein is CASSRKRTGGFYGYTF. Here the CDR3 DNA reads TGTGCCAGCAGCCGCAAACGGACGGGGGGGTTCTATGGCTACACCTTC.

This chain joins TRBV7-9 and TRBJ2-5; D is possibly TRBD1 (5 bases). V dropped 3 bases and J dropped 2 bases, with 10 bases sitting between them. The CDR3 totals 14 residues. Germline V gene lookup returns CDR1 SEHNR and CDR2 FQNEAQ (reference sequence). The CDR3 loop is CASSFSTVQETQYF. Here the CDR3 DNA reads TGTGCCAGCAGCTTTTCGACAGTTCAAGAGACCCAGTACTTC.

The chain is built from TRBV7-6 and TRBJ2-1; tentatively, D is TRBD2 (6 bases). CDR1 and CDR2 from the germline V gene are SGHVS and FNYEAQ. V was pared by 3 bases and J by 3 bases, with 9 bases between. The CDR3 loop spans 14 amino acids. The chain's CDR3 is CASSLTSVYNEQFF. The CDR3 coding sequence is TGTGCCAGCAGCTTGACTAGTGTCTACAATGAGCAGTTCTTC.

The chain combines TRBV11-3 with TRBJ2-2; D gene unclear. The V end lost 5 bases, the J end lost 5 bases, and 9 bases lay between the germline ends. CDR1 and CDR2 (germline): SGHNT, YENEEA. The length of the CDR3 is 13 residues. The CDR3 DNA reads TGTGCCAGCAGCCTCTTGAGTACCGGGGAGCTGTTTTTT. Its protein product is CASSLLSTGELFF.

V usage is TRBV7-6 and J usage is TRBJ2-4; 11 nucleotides agree with TRBD1. The CDR3 contains 14 residues. The germline CDR1 and CDR2 sequences are SGHVS and FNYEAQ. V trimming: 1 base; J trimming: 15 bases; junction bases outside the gene matches: 8. The CDR3 bases are TGTGCCAGCAGCTTAGGGACAGGGGGCCAAGTTCGGTACTTC. This sequence encodes CASSLGTGGQVRYF.